The clone carrying this TCR beta chain showed up many times. Its antigen remains unknown. The data originate from a study of T cells after yellow fever vaccination. Background on the study: Preparation of the low-cell-number fractions used SMART-Seq v4 Ultra Low Input. General study points: Booster sampling recovered most clones from primary vaccination (under 98% CD4, over 75% CD8).

A universal primer site and UMIs were added as TCR cDNA was made by 5'RACE template switching. TCRdb ran MiXCR on the 5' RACE reads and lists one entry per CDR3 protein. The sample lists under 700,000 distinct CDR3 sequences; roughly 17% were seen once. Trimming took 6 bases from V and 8 from J, leaving 11 bases between them. Germline lookup yields CDR1 ENHRY and CDR2 SYGVKD. CDR3 length: 13 residues. The receptor was isolated from a man younger than 35 who received the YFV17D yellow fever vaccine. The chain uses TRBV10-3 and TRBJ1-6; D might be TRBD1 (5 bases). The specimen was PBMCs, collected 4 to 5 days after the first yellow fever vaccination. The CDR3 loop reads CAIRVGVDSPLHF. The CDR3 DNA reads TGTGCCATCAGGGTGGGGGTAGATTCACCCCTCCACTTT.